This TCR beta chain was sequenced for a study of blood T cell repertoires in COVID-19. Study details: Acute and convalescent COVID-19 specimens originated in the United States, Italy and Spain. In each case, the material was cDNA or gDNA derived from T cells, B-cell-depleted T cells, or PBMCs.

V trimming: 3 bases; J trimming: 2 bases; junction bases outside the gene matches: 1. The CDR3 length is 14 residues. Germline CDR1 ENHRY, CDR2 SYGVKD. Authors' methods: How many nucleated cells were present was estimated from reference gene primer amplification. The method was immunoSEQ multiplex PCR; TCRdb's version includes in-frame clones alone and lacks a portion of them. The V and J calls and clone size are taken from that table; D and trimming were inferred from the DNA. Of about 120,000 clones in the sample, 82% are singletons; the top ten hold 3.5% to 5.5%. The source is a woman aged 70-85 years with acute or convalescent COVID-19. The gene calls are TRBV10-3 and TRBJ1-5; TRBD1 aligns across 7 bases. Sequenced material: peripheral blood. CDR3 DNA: TGTGCCATCAGTGAAGGACAGGGCAATCAGCCCCAGCATTTT. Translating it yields CAISEGQGNQPQHF.